The 32 T cell receptor beta chains reported below all come from one sample, sequenced in a study of T cell clonality in common variable immunodeficiency. TCRdb's table, derived via immunoSEQ multiplex PCR, lists solely in-frame clones and lacks some. Observed in the sample are over 30,000 clones, none of them singletons. What these receptors recognize is not known. The study, taken as a whole, reports: Common variable immunodeficiency TCR beta sequences reportedly had fewer deletions and N-nucleotide insertions.

The specimen was peripheral blood mononuclear cells. Receptors originate from a human donor with common variable immunodeficiency.

This clone was picked up many times. The missing CDR3 end, 3 residues past where the read stops, is filled in from the germline J gene. The chain couples TRBV7-3 to TRBJ2-2; TRBD2 matches 10 bases. CDR3 length: 17 residues. Germline V gene sequence: CDR1 SGHTA, CDR2 FQGTGA. Unmatched junction bases numbered 6, after V lost 5 bases and J lost 0 bases. Partial CDR3 DNA: TGTGCCAGCAGCCCCAGGCTAGCGGGAGCGAACACCGGGGAG. It specifies CASSPRLAGANTGE. The full CDR3 reads CASSPRLAGANTGELFF.

This clone was counted between two and nine times. The read falls 3 residues short of the CDR3 end, and the missing part is taken from the germline J gene. The V call is TRBV19, the J call TRBJ2-3, with D possibly TRBD2 on 9 matching bases. The CDR3 length is 16 residues. V was shortened by 6 bases and J by 6 bases, with 22 bases between the two germline ends. Germline V gene lookup returns CDR1 LNHDA and CDR2 SQIVND (reference sequence). The sequenced part of the CDR3 DNA is TGTGCCAGTAGGCCCAGGGGGCTGAGCGGGGGGGATACG. It codes for CASRPRGLSGGDT. The whole CDR3 sequence is CASRPRGLSGGDTQYF. The entire variable domain, with the rest obtained from reference TRBV19 and TRBJ2-3, is as follows: DGGITQSPKYLFRKEGQNVTLSCEQNLNHDAMYWYRQDPGQGLRLIYYSQIVNDFQKGDIAEGYSVSREKKESFPLTVTSAQKNPTAFYLCASRPRGLSGGDTQYFGPGTRLTVL.

This clone was recorded a few times. The missing CDR3 end, 3 residues past where the read stops, is filled in from the germline J gene. The chain joins TRBV7-6 to TRBJ2-7; either TRBD1 or TRBD2 may fit D (5 bases each). Trimming cost V 1 base and J 5 bases, with 15 bases left between them. This CDR3 has 15 residues. Germline lookup yields CDR1 SGHVS and CDR2 FNYEAQ. CDR3 bases read: TGTGCCAGCAGCTTAGAATTTAACAGGAGGAACGAG. It yields the protein CASSLEFNRRNE. The full CDR3 reads CASSLEFNRRNEQYF.

This clone was found a few times. With the read ending 3 residues before the CDR3 end, the germline J gene is used to fill in that end. The chain joins TRBV7-9 to TRBJ2-3; weak D call: TRBD2 (6 bases). Germline CDR1 reads SEHNR; CDR2 reads FQNEAQ (reference sequence). This CDR3 is built from 13 residues. V dropped 8 bases and J dropped 6 bases, with 15 bases sitting between them. This CDR3 is CASSWGVSDTQYF. The CDR3 DNA, read in part, is TGTGCCAGCTCTTGGGGGGTGTCGGATACG.

With regard to this clone: The CDR3 extends 3 residues past the end of the read, so its final part is completed from the germline J gene. The J gene is TRBJ1-1, the V gene TRBV6-2 or TRBV6-3; 10 positions match TRBD1. The CDR3 sequence is 17 residues long. Germline V gives CDR1 MNHEY, CDR2 SVGEGT. Trimming removed 1 base from V and 4 bases from J; junction bases left unmatched: 9. The CDR3: CASSYYPDRGVSTEAFF. The part of the CDR3 DNA that was read is TGTGCCAGCAGTTACTACCCGGACAGGGGGGTTAGCACTGAA.

There are many counts of this clone. Read sequence stops 3 residues before the CDR3 end, and the germline J gene provides the missing end. The rearrangement uses TRBV9 and TRBJ2-3, with 9 positions matching TRBD1. V dropped 7 bases and J dropped 4; count of bases not matched to a gene: 1. This CDR3 comprises 12 residues. Germline CDR1 is SGDLS and CDR2 is YYNGEE. CDR3 DNA (partial): TGTGCCAGCGGGACAGGGTCAGATACG. Residues: CASGTGSDT. The full CDR3 sequence reads CASGTGSDTQYF.

This clone turned up a few times. The read gets to within 3 residues of the CDR3 end, and the germline J gene fills in the rest. The chain couples TRBV7-9 to TRBJ2-3, with D unresolved. The CDR3 loop spans 15 amino acids. With 1 base removed from V and 0 bases from J, the gap between germline ends came to 8 bases. Germline assignment: CDR1 SEHNR and CDR2 FQNEAQ (reference sequence). The sequenced CDR3 bases are TGTGCCAGCAGCTTAGTTCTGAGGAGCACAGATACG. Translation: CASSLVLRSTDT. The whole CDR3 sequence is CASSLVLRSTDTQYF.

A word on this clone: The read ends 3 residues early relative to the CDR3; the germline J gene fills the gap. This chain connects TRBV6-2 or TRBV6-3 to TRBJ2-7; no reliable D call. The CDR3 is made up of 14 amino acids. Trimming removed 5 bases at V and 4 bases at J, with 15 bases between. Germline CDR1 and CDR2: MNHEY and SVGEGT. The DNA read from the CDR3 is TGTGCCAGCAGTCGCTTGGCCCTCGGGTACGAG. Its protein product is CASSRLALGYE. The whole CDR3 sequence is CASSRLALGYEQYF.

This clone was counted between two and nine times. The read comes to an end 3 residues before the CDR3 does, leaving the germline J gene to fill in the end. This chain joins TRBV2 and TRBJ1-2, with D perhaps TRBD1 (6 bases). CDR3 length equals 13 residues. V lost 6 bases and J 4 bases, leaving 12 bases between the germline ends. Looked up from germline, CDR1 is SNHLY and CDR2 is FYNNEI. Partial CDR3 DNA: TGTGCCAGCAGCCGGGACATCGCCTATGGC. Protein product: CASSRDIAYG. The complete CDR3 protein is CASSRDIAYGYTF.

This clone was counted only a few times. The read ends 3 residues before the CDR3 terminus; that terminus is restored from the germline J gene. The chain is built from TRBV2 and TRBJ1-2; no clear D gene. The CDR3 consists of 14 residues. The germline V gene encodes CDR1 SNHLY and CDR2 FYNNEI. CDR3 DNA, as far as it was read: TGTGCCAGCAGTGACGGGTTCCCGGCTATGGGC. Translated, it gives CASSDGFPAMG. The entire CDR3 protein is CASSDGFPAMGYTF.

The table lists this clone with many counts. Read data end 3 residues before the CDR3 end; the end is taken from the germline J gene. The chain joins TRBV27 to TRBJ1-1; 10 bases are a match to TRBD1. The junction had 8 bases not matched to a gene; V was cut back by 4 bases and J by 0 bases. Germline CDR1 reads MNHEY; CDR2 reads SMNVEV (reference sequence). This CDR3 contains 17 residues. CDR3 region: CASSSLGQGGLNTEAFF. Partial CDR3 DNA: TGTGCCAGCAGTTCGCTTGGACAGGGGGGGCTGAACACTGAA.

Remarks on this clone: The read halts 3 residues ahead of the CDR3 end, with the missing end drawn from the germline J gene. This chain uses TRBV5-1 with TRBJ1-5, with 7 positions matching TRBD1. Germline values: CDR1 SGHRS, CDR2 YFSETQ. CDR3 length: 14 residues. The J segment lost 7 bases and the V segment lost 0 bases, leaving 4 bases of the junction unmatched. CDR3 DNA, as far as it was read: TGCGCCAGCAGCTTGGAGGGGACAGCCCAGCCC. This sequence encodes CASSLEGTAQP. The full CDR3 sequence reads CASSLEGTAQPQHF.

This clone has a count of ten or more. The CDR3 is cut off 3 residues early in the read; its end comes from the germline J gene. Different DNA sequences within this sample yield the same CDR3. The V call is TRBV20-1, the J call TRBJ2-2; a weak D match, TRBD2 (5 bases). The CDR3 is 14 residues long. Germline CDR1 reads DFQATT; CDR2 reads SNEGSKA (reference sequence). V shed 6 bases and J shed 7 bases, with 18 bases lying between them. The covered CDR3 bases are TGCAGTGCCAGCACTAGTGGGAGAGGCGGGGAG. Amino acids: CSASTSGRGGE. The complete CDR3 sequence is CSASTSGRGGELFF.

This clone was counted ten times or more. From the germline J gene comes the end of the CDR3, since the read stops 3 residues before it. V and J are TRBV4-1 and TRBJ2-3; 9 bases map to TRBD2. The length of the CDR3 is 16 residues. Germline CDR1 MGHRA, CDR2 YSYEKL. The V gene end was trimmed by 1 base and the J gene end by 6 bases; junction bases not matched to a gene: 8. The CDR3 DNA, read in part, is TGCGCCAGCAGCCAAGGGAAGGCTAGCGGGATGGATACG. It encodes CASSQGKASGMDT. The full-length CDR3 reads as CASSQGKASGMDTQYF.

A few counts support this clone. Read coverage stops 3 residues before the CDR3 terminus; the germline J gene supplies the remainder. The chain has TRBV7-8 and TRBJ2-5; D unresolved. V was trimmed by 5 bases and J by 2 bases, leaving 12 bases between them. Germline values: CDR1 SGHVS, CDR2 FQNEAQ. The CDR3 contains 14 residues. The CDR3 bases that were read are TGTGCCAGCAGCCACCCGGTTGTTCAAGAGACC. Its translation is CASSHPVVQET. The CDR3 in its entirety is CASSHPVVQETQYF.

This clone was detected ten times or more. Read sequence stops 3 residues before the CDR3 end, and the germline J gene provides the missing end. V and J are TRBV5-1 and TRBJ1-1, with D possibly TRBD1 on 6 matching bases. Trimming stripped 4 bases from V and 2 bases from J, with 9 bases between. This CDR3 region has 13 residues. Germline V gene lookup returns CDR1 SGHRS and CDR2 YFSETQ. The CDR3 sequence: CASSGGGNTEAFF. The sequenced part of the CDR3 DNA is TGCGCCAGCAGCGGAGGGGGAAACACTGAA.

With respect to this clone: The CDR3 is cut off 3 residues early in the read; its end comes from the germline J gene. The chain carries TRBV30 and TRBJ2-2; TRBD1 might be the D (5 bases). The germline CDR1 and CDR2 sequences are GTSNPN and SVGIG (reference sequence). Trimming removed 2 bases from V and 1 base from J, with 5 bases in between. CDR3 length equals 13 residues. This chain's CDR3 is CAWSTGNTGELFF. CDR3 DNA (partial): TGTGCCTGGAGTACAGGGAACACCGGGGAG.

This clone was counted many times. Sequencing ends 3 residues short of the CDR3 end; the germline J gene provides the rest. The rearrangement joins TRBV10-3 to TRBJ2-7; 12 nucleotides agree with TRBD1. V gave up 5 bases and J gave up 4 bases; unmatched junction bases: 3. The length of the CDR3 is 14 residues. The germline gives CDR1 ENHRY, CDR2 SYGVKD. Here the CDR3 reads CAISRGQGAYEQYF. The part of the CDR3 DNA that was read is TGTGCCATCAGTAGGGGACAGGGGGCTTACGAG.

This clone was found a few times. The sequence runs out 3 residues before the end of the CDR3; the remainder is reconstructed from the germline J gene. The chain has TRBV19 and TRBJ1-5; D possibly corresponds to TRBD1 (5 bases). There are 16 residues in the CDR3. Germline lookup yields CDR1 LNHDA and CDR2 SQIVND (reference sequence). Trimming removed 7 bases at V and 2 bases at J, with 18 bases between. The CDR3 bases that were read are TGTGCCAGTAACCCCGGGACTTCTGTTGGCAATCAGCCC. This encodes CASNPGTSVGNQP. Given in full, the CDR3 is CASNPGTSVGNQPQHF.

This clone has at least ten counts. The read stops 3 residues short of the end of the CDR3; the missing end is completed from the germline J gene. The rearrangement links TRBV19 to TRBJ2-7; the D is unclear. The germline CDR1 and CDR2 sequences are LNHDA and SQIVND (reference sequence). The CDR3 length is 13 residues. Trimming took 3 bases from V and 1 from J, leaving 7 bases between them. The CDR3 spells CASSMTRSYEQYF. The part of the CDR3 DNA that was read is TGTGCCAGTAGTATGACGCGGTCCTACGAG.

This clone has at least ten counts. The CDR3 extends 3 residues past the end of the read, so its final part is completed from the germline J gene. The chain is built from TRBV10-2 and TRBJ2-3; D possibly corresponds to TRBD2 (5 bases). The germline V gene has CDR1 WSHSY and CDR2 SAAADI. This CDR3 spans 15 amino acids. The germline V and J ends were trimmed by 7 bases and 1 base, with 15 bases remaining between them. The covered CDR3 bases are TGCGCCAGCAAGGTTCCTGACTACCGCACAGATACG. As protein: CASKVPDYRTDT. In full, the CDR3 is CASKVPDYRTDTQYF.

About this clone: The CDR3 is cut off 3 residues early in the read; its end comes from the germline J gene. V usage is TRBV20-1 and J usage is TRBJ1-6, with a tentative D call TRBD1 (5 bases). Germline V gives CDR1 DFQATT, CDR2 SNEGSKA (reference sequence). V was trimmed by 4 bases and J by 5 bases, leaving 15 bases between them. This CDR3 has 15 residues. The covered CDR3 bases are TGCAGTGCTATCGACAGTAGAGAGGATAATTCACCC. Translating it yields CSAIDSREDNSP. In full, the CDR3 is CSAIDSREDNSPLHF.

This clone has ten or more counts. The sequenced part of the CDR3 DNA is TGTGCCTGGAGTGTACTTGGACAGGGGATCACTGAA. Its protein product is CAWSVLGQGITE. The entire CDR3 sequence reads CAWSVLGQGITEAFF. This chain connects TRBV30 to TRBJ1-1; 9 nucleotides line up with TRBD1. The CDR3 is cut off 3 residues early in the read; its end comes from the germline J gene. The CDR3 spans 15 residues. The germline V gene has CDR1 GTSNPN and CDR2 SVGIG (reference sequence). The trim removed 0 bases at V and 4 bases at J, leaving 6 bases unmatched.

This clone occurred a few times. The missing CDR3 end, 3 residues past where the read stops, is filled in from the germline J gene. V and J are TRBV19 and TRBJ1-4, with a possible D match to TRBD1 (6 bases). The ends were cut back, 10 bases at V and 7 bases at J, with 19 bases in the middle. The germline gives CDR1 LNHDA, CDR2 SQIVND (reference sequence). The CDR3 consists of 14 residues. The CDR3 bases that were read are TGTGCCACACACTCAGGGGCCGCAGGTGAAAAA. Translation gives CATHSGAAGEK. The CDR3 in full is CATHSGAAGEKLFF.

In regard to this clone: From the germline J gene comes the end of the CDR3, since the read stops 3 residues before it. V and J are TRBV7-6 and TRBJ2-3; the D gene is possibly TRBD2 (6 bases). V was shortened by 3 bases and J by 0 bases, with 16 bases between the two germline ends. CDR3 length: 17 amino acids. The germline CDR1 and CDR2 sequences are SGHVS and FNYEAQ. Partial CDR3 DNA: TGTGCCAGCAGCTTTACGTGGGCGGGAAGTAGCACAGATACG. The encoded protein is CASSFTWAGSSTDT. The entire CDR3 is CASSFTWAGSSTDTQYF.

There are many counts of this clone. The read stops 3 residues short of the end of the CDR3; the missing end is completed from the germline J gene. The V call is TRBV12-3 or TRBV12-4, the J call TRBJ1-1; 8 bases align to TRBD1. V shed 5 bases and J 4 bases; nucleotides not matched to a gene: 0. This CDR3 spans 12 amino acids. CDR3 DNA, as far as it was read: TGTGCCAGCAGTACAGGGGGCACTGAA. Its translation: CASSTGGTE. The whole CDR3 sequence reads CASSTGGTEAFF.

This clone has only a few counts. CDR3 sequence: CASSLAGSSYEQYF. The CDR3 bases that were read are TGTGCCAGCAGCTTAGCAGGGTCGAGTTACGAG. The chain recombines TRBV7-2 with TRBJ2-7; D gene unclear. The observed sequence ends 3 residues before the CDR3 terminus, with the missing tail filled in from the germline J gene. The CDR3 sequence is 14 residues long. Germline loops: CDR1 SGHTA, CDR2 FQGNSA. Trimming left V 0 bases short and J 4 bases short, with 10 bases between.

This clone was counted many times. The read terminates 3 residues before the CDR3 end, so the remaining end is supplied by the germline J gene. The chain recombines TRBV7-9 with TRBJ2-7; D may be TRBD1 (6 bases). The germline V gene encodes CDR1 SEHNR and CDR2 FQNEAQ (reference sequence). This CDR3 comprises 15 residues. The ends were cut back, 2 bases at V and 4 bases at J, with 15 bases in the middle. The CDR3 is CASSLSQGIAYEQYF. The CDR3 bases that were read are TGTGCCAGCAGCTTATCACAGGGAATCGCATACGAG.

This clone was picked up many times. The sequence runs out 3 residues before the end of the CDR3; the remainder is reconstructed from the germline J gene. Additional DNA sequences in this sample encode the identical CDR3. The chain recombines TRBV30 with TRBJ1-1; D is perhaps TRBD1 (5 bases). V was clipped by 3 bases and J by 3 bases, with 11 bases between them. The length of the CDR3 is 13 residues. Germline V gene lookup returns CDR1 GTSNPN and CDR2 SVGIG (reference sequence). The CDR3 sequence is CAWSWGGDTEAFF. The part of the CDR3 DNA that was read is TGTGCCTGGAGCTGGGGGGGAGACACTGAA.

This clone came up many times. From the germline J gene comes the end of the CDR3, since the read stops 3 residues before it. The chain recombines TRBV10-1 with TRBJ2-2; D perhaps matches TRBD2 (5 bases). CDR1 and CDR2 (germline): WNHNN, SYGVQD (reference sequence). The V end was cut by 6 bases, the J end by 4 bases, with 18 bases between. The CDR3 runs 16 residues. CDR3: CASSPRQFSATGELFF. The sequenced part of the CDR3 DNA is TGCGCCAGCAGCCCTCGGCAATTTAGCGCCACCGGGGAG.

This clone has a count of ten or more. Read coverage stops 3 residues before the CDR3 terminus; the germline J gene supplies the remainder. The chain has TRBV7-9 and TRBJ2-3; 9 bases map to TRBD1. V shed 7 bases and J 5 bases; nucleotides not matched to a gene: 10. The CDR3 has 15 amino acids. Looked up from germline, CDR1 is SEHNR and CDR2 is FQNEAQ (reference sequence). The CDR3 spells CASIESRQGGDTQYF. The covered CDR3 bases are TGTGCCAGCATCGAAAGCCGACAGGGGGGAGATACG.

This clone was found many times. Read sequence stops 3 residues before the CDR3 end, and the germline J gene provides the missing end. Other DNA variants within this sample encode the same CDR3. The rearrangement uses TRBV5-4 and TRBJ2-7; TRBD1 aligns across 9 bases. CDR3 length: 15 residues. V lost 4 bases and J lost 4; bases outside the gene matches: 9. The germline gives CDR1 SGHNT, CDR2 YYREEE (reference sequence). The CDR3 bases that were read are TGTGCCAGCAGCCCTGAGTGGGACAGGGCTTACGAG. Translation: CASSPEWDRAYE. The CDR3 as a whole reads CASSPEWDRAYEQYF. Filled out from reference TRBV5-4 and TRBJ2-7, the complete variable domain reads ETGVTQSPTHLIKTRGQQVTLRCSSQSGHNTVSWYQQALGQGPQFIFQYYREEENGRGNFPPRFSGLQFPNYSSELNVNALELDDSALYLCASSPEWDRAYEQYFGPGTRLTVT.